The source of this TCR beta chain is a study of T cells in localized non-small cell lung cancer. Study-wide findings and caveats: In adjacent lung appeared a median around 62 of the top 100 tumor clones. A denser population of T cells in blood accompanied longer overall survival. Uninvolved adjacent lung had more T cell clonality than any other tissue, topping tumor. Heterogeneity cannot be ruled out, as sequencing used one tumor region only.

Remarks on this clone: Its antigen is still unknown.

Libraries were prepared by immunoSEQ multiplex PCR; TCRdb keeps only in-frame clonotypes and omits some of them. The table lists approximately 31,000 clones, roughly 87% of them singletons. The CDR3 is made up of 16 amino acids. Trimming removed 2 bases at V and 2 bases at J, with 13 bases between. Per germline, CDR1 KGHSH and CDR2 LQKENI. This TCR came from a man aged 35-75 years with stage III lung adenocarcinoma. J is TRBJ1-3 and V is TRBV18; D is perhaps TRBD1 (6 bases). The starting material was peripheral blood mononuclear cells, obtained before any cancer treatment. The CDR3, as DNA: TGTGCCAGCTCACCATTGAATCCAGGGGCTGGAAACACCATATATTTT. This translates into CASSPLNPGAGNTIYF.